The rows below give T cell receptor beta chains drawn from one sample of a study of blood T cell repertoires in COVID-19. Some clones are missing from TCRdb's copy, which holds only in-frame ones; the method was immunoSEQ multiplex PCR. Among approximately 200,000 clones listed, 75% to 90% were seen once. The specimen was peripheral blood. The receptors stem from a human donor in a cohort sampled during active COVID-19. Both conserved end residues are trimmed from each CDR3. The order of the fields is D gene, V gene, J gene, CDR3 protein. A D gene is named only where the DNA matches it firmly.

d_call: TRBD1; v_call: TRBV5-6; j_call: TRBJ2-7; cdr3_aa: ASSRQGSYEQY
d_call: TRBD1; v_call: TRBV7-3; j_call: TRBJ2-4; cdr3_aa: ASSAAGGAKNIQY
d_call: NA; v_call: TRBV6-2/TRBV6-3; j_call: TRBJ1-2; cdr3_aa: ASSDRDFGYT
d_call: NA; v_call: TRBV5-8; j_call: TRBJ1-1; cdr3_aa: ASSNLYTEAF
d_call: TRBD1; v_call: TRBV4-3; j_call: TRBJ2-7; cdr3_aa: ASSPGTGVGEQY
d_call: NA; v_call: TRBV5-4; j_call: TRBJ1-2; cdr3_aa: ASSLEQGGGYT
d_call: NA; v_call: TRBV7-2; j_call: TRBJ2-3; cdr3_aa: ASSVRLTTDTQY
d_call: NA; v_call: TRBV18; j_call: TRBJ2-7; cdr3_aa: ASSEGVEQY
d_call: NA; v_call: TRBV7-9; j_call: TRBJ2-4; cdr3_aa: ASSFGEGDWYSKNIQY
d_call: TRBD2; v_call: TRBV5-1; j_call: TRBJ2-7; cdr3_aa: ASSFGLANEQY
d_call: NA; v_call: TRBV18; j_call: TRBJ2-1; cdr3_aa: ASSPTSSHEQF
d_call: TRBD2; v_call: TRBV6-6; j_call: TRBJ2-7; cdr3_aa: ASSPRTSVYEQY
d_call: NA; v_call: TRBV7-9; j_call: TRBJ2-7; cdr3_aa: ASSLAGGYYEQY
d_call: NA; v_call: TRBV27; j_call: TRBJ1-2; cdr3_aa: ASSPGLGYT
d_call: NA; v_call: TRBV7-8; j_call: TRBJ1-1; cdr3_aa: ASSLIKNGEAF
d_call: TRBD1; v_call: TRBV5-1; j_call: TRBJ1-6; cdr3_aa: ASSTGQGIYNSPLH
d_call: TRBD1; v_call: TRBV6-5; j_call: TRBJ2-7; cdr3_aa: ASSPGTGAFNEQY
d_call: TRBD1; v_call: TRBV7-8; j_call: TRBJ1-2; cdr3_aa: ASSFLGQEDYGYT
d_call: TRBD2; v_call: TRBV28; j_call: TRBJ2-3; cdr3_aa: ASSSQRERVTDTQY
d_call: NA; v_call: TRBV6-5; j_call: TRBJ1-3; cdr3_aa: ATHRGGSGNTIY
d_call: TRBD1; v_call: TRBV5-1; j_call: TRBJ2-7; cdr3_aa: ASSLDRGYEQY
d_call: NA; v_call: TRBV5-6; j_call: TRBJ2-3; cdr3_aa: ASSLGQVNTDTQY
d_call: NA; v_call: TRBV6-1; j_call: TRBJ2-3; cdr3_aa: ASSDQGTDTQY
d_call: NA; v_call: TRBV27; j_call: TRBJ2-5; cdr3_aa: ASSLSSGRETQY
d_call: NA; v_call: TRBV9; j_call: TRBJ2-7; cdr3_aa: ASSERTVTSSEQY